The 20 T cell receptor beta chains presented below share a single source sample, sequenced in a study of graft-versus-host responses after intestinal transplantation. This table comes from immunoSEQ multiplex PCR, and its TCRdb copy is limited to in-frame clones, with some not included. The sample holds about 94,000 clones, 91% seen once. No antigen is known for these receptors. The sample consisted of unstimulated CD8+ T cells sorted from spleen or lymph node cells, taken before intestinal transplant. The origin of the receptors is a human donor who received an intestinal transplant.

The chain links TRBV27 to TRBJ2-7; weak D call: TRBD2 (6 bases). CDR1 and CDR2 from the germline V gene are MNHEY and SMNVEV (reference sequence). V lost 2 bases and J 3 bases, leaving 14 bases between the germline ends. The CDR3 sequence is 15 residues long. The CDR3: CASSLSGRGGYEQYF. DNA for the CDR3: TGTGCCAGCAGTTTAAGTGGAAGGGGAGGCTACGAGCAGTACTTC.

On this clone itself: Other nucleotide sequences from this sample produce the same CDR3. The CDR3 region is CAWAFRGQGYNEQFF. DNA for the CDR3: TGTGCCTGGGCCTTCCGGGGACAGGGGTACAATGAGCAGTTCTTC. V gene TRBV30 combines with J gene TRBJ2-1, with 10 bases aligning to TRBD1. V gave up 5 bases and J gave up 4 bases; unmatched junction bases: 8. The CDR3 length is 15 residues. Germline CDR1 reads GTSNPN; CDR2 reads SVGIG (reference sequence).

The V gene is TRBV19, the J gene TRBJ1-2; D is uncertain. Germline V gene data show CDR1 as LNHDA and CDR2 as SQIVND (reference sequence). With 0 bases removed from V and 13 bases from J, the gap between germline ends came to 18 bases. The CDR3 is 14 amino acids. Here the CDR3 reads CASSIDDSAAVGTF. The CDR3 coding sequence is TGTGCCAGTAGTATAGATGACTCGGCAGCGGTCGGCACCTTC.

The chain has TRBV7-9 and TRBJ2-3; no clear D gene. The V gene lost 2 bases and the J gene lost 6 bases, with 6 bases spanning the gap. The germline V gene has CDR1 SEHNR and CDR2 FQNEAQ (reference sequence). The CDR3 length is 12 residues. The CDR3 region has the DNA TGTGCCAGCAGCTTAATTGAGGATACGCAGTATTTT. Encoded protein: CASSLIEDTQYF.

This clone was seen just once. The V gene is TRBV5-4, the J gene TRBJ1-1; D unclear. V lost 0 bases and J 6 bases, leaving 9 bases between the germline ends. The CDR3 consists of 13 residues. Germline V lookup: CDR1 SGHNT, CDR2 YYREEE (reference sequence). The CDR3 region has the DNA TGTGCCAGCAGCTTGGTGGTGACATCTGAAGCTTTCTTT. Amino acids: CASSLVVTSEAFF.

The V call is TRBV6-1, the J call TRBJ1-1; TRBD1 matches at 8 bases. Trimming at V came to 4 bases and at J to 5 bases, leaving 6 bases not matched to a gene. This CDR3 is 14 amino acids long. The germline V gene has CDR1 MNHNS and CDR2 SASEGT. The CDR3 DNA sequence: TGTGCCAGCAGTGCCGGACAGGGAAAAACTGAAGCTTTCTTT. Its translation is CASSAGQGKTEAFF.

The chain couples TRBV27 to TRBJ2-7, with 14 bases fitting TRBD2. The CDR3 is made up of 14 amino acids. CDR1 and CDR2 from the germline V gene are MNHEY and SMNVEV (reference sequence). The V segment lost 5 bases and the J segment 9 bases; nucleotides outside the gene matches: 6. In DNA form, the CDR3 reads TGTGCCAGCAGTCTGGGACTAGCGGGAGCCCCGCAGTACTTC. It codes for CASSLGLAGAPQYF.

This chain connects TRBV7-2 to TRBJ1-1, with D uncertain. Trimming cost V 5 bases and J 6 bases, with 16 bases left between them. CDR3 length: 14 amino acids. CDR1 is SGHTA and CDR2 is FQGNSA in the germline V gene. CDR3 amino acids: CASSPKGRLSEAFF. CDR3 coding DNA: TGTGCCAGCAGCCCCAAAGGCAGGTTGTCTGAAGCTTTCTTT.

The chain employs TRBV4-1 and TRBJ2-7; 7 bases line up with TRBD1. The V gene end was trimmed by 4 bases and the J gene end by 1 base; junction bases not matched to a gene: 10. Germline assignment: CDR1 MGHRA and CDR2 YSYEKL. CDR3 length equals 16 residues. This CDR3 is CASSPFETGNSYEQYF. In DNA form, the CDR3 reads TGCGCCAGCAGCCCCTTCGAGACAGGGAATTCCTACGAGCAGTACTTC.

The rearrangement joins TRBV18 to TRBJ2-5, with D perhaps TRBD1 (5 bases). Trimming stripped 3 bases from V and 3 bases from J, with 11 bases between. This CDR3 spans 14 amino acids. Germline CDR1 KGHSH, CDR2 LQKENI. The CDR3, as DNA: TGTGCCAGCTCACCTTCTGACAGCGAAGAGACCCAGTACTTC. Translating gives CASSPSDSEETQYF. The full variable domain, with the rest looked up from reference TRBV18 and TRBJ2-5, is NAGVMQNPRHLVRRRGQEARLRCSPMKGHSHVYWYRQLPEEGLKFMVYLQKENIIDESGMPKERFSAEFPKEGPSILRIQQVVRGDSAAYFCASSPSDSEETQYFGPGTRLLVL.

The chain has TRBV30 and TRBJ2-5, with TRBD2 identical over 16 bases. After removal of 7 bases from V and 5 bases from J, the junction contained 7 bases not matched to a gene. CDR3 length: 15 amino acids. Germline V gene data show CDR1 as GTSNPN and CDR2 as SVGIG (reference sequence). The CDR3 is CAYGTSGGALETQYF. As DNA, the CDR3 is TGTGCCTACGGGACTAGCGGGGGGGCGCTCGAGACCCAGTACTTC. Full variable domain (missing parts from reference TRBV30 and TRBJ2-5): SQTIHQWPATLVQPVGSPLSLECTVEGTSNPNLYWYRQAAGRGLQLLFYSVGIGQISSEVPQNLSASRPQDRQFILSSKKLLLSDSGFYLCAYGTSGGALETQYFGPGTRLLVL.

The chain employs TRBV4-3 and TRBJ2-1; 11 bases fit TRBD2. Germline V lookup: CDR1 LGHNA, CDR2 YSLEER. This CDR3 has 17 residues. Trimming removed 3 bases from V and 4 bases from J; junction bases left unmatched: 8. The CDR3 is CASSQSLSGGAYNEQFF. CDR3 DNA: TGCGCCAGCAGCCAGAGCCTTAGCGGGGGGGCTTACAATGAGCAGTTCTTC.

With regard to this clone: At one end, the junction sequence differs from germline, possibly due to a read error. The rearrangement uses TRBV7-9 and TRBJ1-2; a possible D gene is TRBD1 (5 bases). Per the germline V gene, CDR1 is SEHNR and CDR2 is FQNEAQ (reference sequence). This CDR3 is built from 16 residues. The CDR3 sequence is CASSRPTGETNYGYAF. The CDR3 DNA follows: TGTGCCAGCAGCAGGCCAACGGGGGAGACTAACTATGGCTACGCCTTC.

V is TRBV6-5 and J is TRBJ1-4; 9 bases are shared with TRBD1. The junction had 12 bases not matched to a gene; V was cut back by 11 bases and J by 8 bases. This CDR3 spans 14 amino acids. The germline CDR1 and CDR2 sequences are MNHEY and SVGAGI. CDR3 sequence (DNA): TGTGCCGCGGACCCGGGACAGGGTAACGAAAAACTGTTTTTT. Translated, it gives CAADPGQGNEKLFF.

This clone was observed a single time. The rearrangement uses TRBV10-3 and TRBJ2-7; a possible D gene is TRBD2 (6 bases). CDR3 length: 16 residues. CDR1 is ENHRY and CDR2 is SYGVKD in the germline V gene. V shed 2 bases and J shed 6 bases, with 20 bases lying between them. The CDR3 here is CAISENVAWGLSEQYF. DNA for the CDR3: TGTGCCATCAGTGAGAACGTTGCCTGGGGACTTTCCGAGCAGTACTTC.

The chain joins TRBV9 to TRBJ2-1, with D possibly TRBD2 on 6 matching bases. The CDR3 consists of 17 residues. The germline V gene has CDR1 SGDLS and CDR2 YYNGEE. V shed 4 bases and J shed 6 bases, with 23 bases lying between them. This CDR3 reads CASSTNRPDRGTNEQFF. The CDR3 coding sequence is TGTGCCAGCAGCACAAACCGTCCCGACCGGGGGACCAATGAGCAGTTCTTC.

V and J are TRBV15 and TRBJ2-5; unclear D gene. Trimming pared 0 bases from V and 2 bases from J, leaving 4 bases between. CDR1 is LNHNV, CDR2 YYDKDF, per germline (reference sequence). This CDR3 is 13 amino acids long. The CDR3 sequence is CATSRDSQETQYF. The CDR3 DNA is TGTGCCACCAGCAGAGATTCACAAGAGACCCAGTACTTC.

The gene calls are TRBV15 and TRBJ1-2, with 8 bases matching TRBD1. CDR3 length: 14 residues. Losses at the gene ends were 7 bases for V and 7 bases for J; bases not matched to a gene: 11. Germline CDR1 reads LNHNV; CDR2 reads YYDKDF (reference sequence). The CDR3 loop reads CATNSDRVGSGYTF. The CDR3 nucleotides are TGTGCCACCAATTCGGACAGGGTGGGGAGTGGCTACACCTTC.

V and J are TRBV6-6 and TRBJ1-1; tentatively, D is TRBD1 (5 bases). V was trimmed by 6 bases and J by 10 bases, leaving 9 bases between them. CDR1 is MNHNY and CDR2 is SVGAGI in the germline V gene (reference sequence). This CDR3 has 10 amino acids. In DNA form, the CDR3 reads TGTGCCAGCAGAGGACAAGGAGCTTTCTTT. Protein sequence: CASRGQGAFF.

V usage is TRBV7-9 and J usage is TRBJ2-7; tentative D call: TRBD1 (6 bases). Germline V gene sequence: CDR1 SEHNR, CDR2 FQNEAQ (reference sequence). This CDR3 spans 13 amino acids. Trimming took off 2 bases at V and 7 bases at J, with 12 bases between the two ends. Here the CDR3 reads CASSLPTGWEQYF. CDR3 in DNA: TGTGCCAGCAGCTTACCAACAGGGTGGGAGCAGTACTTC.